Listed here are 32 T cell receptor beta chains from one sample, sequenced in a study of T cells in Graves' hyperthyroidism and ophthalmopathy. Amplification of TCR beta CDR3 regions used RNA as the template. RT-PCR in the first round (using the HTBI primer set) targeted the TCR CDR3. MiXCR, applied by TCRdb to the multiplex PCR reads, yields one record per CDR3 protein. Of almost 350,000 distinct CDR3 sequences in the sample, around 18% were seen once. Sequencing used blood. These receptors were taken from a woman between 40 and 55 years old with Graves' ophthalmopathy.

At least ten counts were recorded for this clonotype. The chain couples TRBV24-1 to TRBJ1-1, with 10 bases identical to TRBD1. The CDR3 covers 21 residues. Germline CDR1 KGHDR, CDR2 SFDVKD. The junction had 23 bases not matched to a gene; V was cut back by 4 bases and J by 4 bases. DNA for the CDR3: TGTGCCACCAGTGAGGGGAGACAGGGGGCGTTCGGTAGGGGCCCCTTCACTGAAGCTTTCTTT. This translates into CATSEGRQGAFGRGPFTEAFF.

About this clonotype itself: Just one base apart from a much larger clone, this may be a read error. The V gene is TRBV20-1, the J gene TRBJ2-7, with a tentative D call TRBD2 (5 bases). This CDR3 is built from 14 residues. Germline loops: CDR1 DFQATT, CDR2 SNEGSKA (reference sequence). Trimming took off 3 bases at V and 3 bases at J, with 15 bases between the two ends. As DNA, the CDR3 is TGCAGTGCTAGGCTTACGGACGGAGGCTACGAGCAGTACTTC. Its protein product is CSARLTDGGYEQYF.

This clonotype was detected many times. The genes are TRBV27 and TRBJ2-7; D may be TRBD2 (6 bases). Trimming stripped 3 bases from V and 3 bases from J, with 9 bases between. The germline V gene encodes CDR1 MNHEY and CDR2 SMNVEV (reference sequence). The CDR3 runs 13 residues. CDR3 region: CASSLREGYEQYF. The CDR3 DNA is TGTGCCAGCAGTTTGCGGGAAGGCTACGAGCAGTACTTC.

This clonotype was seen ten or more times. Here the CDR3 reads CAWRDREPEAFF. The CDR3 coding sequence is TGTGCCTGGCGGGACAGGGAGCCTGAAGCTTTCTTT. The chain uses TRBV30 and TRBJ1-1, with 9 bases fitting TRBD1. The germline V gene encodes CDR1 GTSNPN and CDR2 SVGIG (reference sequence). The CDR3 covers 12 residues. Unmatched junction bases numbered 4, after V lost 5 bases and J lost 6 bases.

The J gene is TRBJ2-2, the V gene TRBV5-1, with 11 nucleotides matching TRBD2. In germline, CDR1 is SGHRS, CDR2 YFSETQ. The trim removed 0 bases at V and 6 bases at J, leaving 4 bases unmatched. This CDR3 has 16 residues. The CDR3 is CASSLGLAGGAGELFF. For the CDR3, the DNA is TGCGCCAGCAGCTTGGGCCTAGCGGGAGGAGCCGGGGAGCTGTTTTTT.

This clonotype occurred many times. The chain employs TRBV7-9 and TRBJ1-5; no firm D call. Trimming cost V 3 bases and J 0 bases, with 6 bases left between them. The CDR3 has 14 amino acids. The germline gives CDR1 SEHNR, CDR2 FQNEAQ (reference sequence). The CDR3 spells CASSFENSNQPQHF. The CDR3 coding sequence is TGTGCCAGCAGCTTTGAAAATAGCAATCAGCCCCAGCATTTT.

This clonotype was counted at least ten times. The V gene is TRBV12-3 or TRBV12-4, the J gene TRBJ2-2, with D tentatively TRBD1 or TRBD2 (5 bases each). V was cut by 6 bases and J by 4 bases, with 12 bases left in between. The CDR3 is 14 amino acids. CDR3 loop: CASSRGGGTGELFF. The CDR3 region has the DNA TGTGCCAGCAGCCGAGGTGGGGGCACCGGGGAGCTGTTTTTT.

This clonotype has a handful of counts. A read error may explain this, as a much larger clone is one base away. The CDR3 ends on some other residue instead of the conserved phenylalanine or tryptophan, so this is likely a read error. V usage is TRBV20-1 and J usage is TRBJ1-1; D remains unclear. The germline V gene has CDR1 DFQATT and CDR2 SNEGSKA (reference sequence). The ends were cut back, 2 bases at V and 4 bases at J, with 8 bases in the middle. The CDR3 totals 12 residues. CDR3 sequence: CSARKGGTEAFL. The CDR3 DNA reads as TGCAGTGCTAGAAAAGGTGGCACTGAAGCTTTCCTT.

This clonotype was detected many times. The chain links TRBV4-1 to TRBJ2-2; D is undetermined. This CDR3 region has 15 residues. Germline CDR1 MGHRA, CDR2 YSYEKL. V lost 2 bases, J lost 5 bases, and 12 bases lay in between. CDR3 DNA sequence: TGCGCCAGCAGCCAAACACCCGCCCAAACCGGGGAGCTGTTTTTT. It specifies CASSQTPAQTGELFF.

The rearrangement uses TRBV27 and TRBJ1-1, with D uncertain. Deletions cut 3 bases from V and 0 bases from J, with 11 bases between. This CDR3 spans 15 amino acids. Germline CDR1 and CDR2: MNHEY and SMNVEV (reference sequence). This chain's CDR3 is CASSLVAALNTEAFF. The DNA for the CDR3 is TGTGCCAGCAGTTTGGTGGCAGCTCTGAACACTGAAGCTTTCTTT.

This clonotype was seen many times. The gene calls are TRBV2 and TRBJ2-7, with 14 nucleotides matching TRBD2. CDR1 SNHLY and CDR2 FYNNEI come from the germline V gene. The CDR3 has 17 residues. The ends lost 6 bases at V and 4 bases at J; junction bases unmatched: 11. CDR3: CASRVGTSGRANYEQYF. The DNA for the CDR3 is TGTGCCAGCAGAGTGGGGACTAGCGGGAGAGCGAATTACGAGCAGTACTTC. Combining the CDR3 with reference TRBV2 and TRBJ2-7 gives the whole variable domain EPEVTQTPSHQVTQMGQEVILRCVPISNHLYFYWYRQILGQKVEFLVSFYNNEISEKSEIFDDQFSVERPDGSNFTLKIRSTKLEDSAMYFCASRVGTSGRANYEQYFGPGTRLTVT.

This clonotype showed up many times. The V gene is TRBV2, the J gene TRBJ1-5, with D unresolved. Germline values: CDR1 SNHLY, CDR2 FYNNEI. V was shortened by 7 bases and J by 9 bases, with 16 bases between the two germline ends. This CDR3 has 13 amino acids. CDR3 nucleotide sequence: TGTGCCAGCAAGTACGCGGCTAATGGGCCCCAGCATTTT. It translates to CASKYAANGPQHF.

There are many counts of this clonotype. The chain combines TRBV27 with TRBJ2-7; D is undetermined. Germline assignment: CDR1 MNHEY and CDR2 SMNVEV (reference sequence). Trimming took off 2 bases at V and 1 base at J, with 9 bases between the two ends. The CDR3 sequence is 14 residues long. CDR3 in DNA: TGTGCCAGCAGTTTAACCGCCGTTTCCTACGAGCAGTACTTC. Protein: CASSLTAVSYEQYF.

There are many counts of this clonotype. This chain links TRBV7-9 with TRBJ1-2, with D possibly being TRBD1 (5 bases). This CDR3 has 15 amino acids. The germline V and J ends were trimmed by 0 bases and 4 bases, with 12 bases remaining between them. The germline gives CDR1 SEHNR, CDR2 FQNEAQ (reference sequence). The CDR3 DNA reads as TGTGCCAGCAGCTTAGCGTCAGGGAGTGGCTATGGCTACACCTTC. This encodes CASSLASGSGYGYTF.

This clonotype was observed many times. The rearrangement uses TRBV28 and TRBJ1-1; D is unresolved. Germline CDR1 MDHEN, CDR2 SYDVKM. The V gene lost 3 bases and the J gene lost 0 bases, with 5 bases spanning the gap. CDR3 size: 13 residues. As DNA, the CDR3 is TGTGCCAGCAGTTTGGGAGTGAACACTGAAGCTTTCTTT. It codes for CASSLGVNTEAFF.

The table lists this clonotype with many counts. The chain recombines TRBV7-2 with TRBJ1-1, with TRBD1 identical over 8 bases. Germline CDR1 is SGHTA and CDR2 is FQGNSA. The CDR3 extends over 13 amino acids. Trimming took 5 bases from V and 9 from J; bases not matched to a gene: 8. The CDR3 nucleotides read TGTGCCAGCAGCGAGCTCGGACAGGGAAAAGCTTTCTTT. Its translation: CASSELGQGKAFF.

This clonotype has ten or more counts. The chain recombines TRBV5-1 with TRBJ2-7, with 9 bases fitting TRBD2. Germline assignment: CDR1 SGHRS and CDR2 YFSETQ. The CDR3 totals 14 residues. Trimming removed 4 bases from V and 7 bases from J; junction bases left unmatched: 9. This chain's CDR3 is CASSALAGAGEQYF. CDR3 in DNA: TGCGCCAGCAGCGCTTTAGCGGGAGCTGGAGAGCAGTACTTC.

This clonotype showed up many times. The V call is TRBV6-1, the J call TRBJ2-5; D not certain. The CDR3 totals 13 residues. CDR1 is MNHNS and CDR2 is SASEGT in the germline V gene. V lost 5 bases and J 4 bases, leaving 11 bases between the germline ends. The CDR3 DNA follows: TGTGCCAGCAGTAGGGTGTTGGCAGAGACCCAGTACTTC. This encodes CASSRVLAETQYF.

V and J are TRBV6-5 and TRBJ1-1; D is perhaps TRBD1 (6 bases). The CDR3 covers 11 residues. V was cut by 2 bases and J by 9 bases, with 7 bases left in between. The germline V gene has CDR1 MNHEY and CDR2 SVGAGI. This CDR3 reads CASSYQGKAFF. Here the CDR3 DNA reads TGTGCCAGCAGTTACCAGGGGAAAGCTTTCTTT.

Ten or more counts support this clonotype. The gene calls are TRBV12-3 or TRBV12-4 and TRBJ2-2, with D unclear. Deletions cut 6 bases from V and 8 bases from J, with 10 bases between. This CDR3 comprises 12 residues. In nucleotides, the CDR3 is TGTGCCAGCAGCTCCGTGGGGGGGGAGCTGTTTTTT. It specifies CASSSVGGELFF.

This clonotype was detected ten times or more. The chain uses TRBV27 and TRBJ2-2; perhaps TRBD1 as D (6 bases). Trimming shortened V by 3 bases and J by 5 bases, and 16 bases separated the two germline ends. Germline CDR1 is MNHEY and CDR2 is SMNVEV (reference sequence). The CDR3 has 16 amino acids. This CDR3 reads CASSFEYRVATGELFF. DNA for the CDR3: TGTGCCAGCAGTTTTGAGTACAGGGTGGCGACCGGGGAGCTGTTTTTT.

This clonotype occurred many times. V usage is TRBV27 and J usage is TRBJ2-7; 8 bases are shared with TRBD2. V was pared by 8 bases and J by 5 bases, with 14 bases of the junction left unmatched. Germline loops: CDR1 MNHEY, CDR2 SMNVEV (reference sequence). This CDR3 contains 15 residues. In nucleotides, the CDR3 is TGTGCCAGCGACTCGCGGGAGGACGGGGATAACGAGCAGTACTTC. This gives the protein CASDSREDGDNEQYF.

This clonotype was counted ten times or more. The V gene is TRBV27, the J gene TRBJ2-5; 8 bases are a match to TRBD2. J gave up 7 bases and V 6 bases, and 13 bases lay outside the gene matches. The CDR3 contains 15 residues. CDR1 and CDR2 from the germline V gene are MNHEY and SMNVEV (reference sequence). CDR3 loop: CASRRGERVYGTQYF. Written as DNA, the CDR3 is TGTGCCAGCAGGCGGGGGGAGAGAGTGTATGGGACCCAGTACTTC.

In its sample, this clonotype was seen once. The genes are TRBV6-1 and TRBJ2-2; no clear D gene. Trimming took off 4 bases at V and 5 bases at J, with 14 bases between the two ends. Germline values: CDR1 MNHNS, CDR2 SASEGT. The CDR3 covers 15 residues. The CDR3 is CASSAPIVGTGELFF. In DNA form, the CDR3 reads TGTGCCAGCAGTGCCCCCATAGTCGGGACCGGGGAGCTGTTTTTT.

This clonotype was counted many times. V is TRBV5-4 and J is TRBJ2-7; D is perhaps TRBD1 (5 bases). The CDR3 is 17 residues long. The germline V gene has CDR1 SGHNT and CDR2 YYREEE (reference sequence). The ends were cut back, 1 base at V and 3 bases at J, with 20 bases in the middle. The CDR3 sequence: CASSLWALGAPDYEQYF. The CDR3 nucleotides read TGTGCCAGCAGCTTGTGGGCCCTTGGGGCCCCAGACTACGAGCAGTACTTC.

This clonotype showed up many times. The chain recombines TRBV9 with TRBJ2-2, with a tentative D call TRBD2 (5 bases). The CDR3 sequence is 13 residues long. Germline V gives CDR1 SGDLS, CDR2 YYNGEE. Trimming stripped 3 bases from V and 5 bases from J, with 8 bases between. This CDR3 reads CASSGTGTGELFF. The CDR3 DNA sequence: TGTGCCAGCAGCGGCACGGGAACCGGGGAGCTGTTTTTT.

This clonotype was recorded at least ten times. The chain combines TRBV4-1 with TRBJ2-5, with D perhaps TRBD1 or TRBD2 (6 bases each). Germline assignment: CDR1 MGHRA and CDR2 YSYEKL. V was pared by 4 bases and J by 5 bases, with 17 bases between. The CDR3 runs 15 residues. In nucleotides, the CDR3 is TGCGCCAGCAGCCGCGGAGGGGGGATAGAGGAGACCCAGTACTTC. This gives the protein CASSRGGGIEETQYF.

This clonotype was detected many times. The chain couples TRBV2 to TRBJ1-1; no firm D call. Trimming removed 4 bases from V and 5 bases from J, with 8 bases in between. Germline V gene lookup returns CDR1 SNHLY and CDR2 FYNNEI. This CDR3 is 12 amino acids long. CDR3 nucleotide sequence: TGTGCCAGCAGTGGATCGGTTACTGAAGCTTTCTTT. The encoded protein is CASSGSVTEAFF.

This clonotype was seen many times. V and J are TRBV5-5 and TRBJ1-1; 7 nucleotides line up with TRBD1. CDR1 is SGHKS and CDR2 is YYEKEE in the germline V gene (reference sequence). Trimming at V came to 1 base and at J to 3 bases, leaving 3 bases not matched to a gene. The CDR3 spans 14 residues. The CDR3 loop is CASSLNRGYTEAFF. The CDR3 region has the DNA TGTGCCAGCAGCTTGAACAGGGGATACACTGAAGCTTTCTTT.

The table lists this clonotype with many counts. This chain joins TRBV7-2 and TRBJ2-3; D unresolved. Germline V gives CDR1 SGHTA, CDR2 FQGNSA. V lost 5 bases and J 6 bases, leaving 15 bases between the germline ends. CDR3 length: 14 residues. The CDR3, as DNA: TGTGCCAGCAGCCCTACTTTCCGGGCGGATACGCAGTATTTT. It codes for CASSPTFRADTQYF.

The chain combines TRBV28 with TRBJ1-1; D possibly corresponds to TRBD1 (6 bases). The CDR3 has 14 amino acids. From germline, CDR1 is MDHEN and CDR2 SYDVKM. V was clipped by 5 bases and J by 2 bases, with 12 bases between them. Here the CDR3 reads CASSNQGRNTEAFF. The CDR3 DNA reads TGTGCCAGCAGTAATCAGGGGAGAAACACTGAAGCTTTCTTT.

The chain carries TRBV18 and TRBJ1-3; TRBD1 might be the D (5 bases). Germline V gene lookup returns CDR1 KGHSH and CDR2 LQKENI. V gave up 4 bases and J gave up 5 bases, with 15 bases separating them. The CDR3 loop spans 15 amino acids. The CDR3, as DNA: TGTGCCAGCTCACACCTCAGGGAAAAGCGAAACACCATATATTTT. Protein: CASSHLREKRNTIYF. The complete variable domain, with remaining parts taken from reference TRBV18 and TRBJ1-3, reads NAGVMQNPRHLVRRRGQEARLRCSPMKGHSHVYWYRQLPEEGLKFMVYLQKENIIDESGMPKERFSAEFPKEGPSILRIQQVVRGDSAAYFCASSHLREKRNTIYFGEGSWLTVV.